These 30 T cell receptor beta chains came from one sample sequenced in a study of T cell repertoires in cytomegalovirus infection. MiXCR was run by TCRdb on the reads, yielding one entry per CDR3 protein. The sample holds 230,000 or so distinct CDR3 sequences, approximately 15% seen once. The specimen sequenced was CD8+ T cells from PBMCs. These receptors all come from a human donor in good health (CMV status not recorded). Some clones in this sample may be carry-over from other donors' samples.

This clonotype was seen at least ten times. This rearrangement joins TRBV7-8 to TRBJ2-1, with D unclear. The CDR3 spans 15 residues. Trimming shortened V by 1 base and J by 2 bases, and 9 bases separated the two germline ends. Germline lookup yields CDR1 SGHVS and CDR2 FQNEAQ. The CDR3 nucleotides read TGTGCCAGCAGCTTAGTTCTGAATACCTACAATGAGCAGTTCTTC. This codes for CASSLVLNTYNEQFF.

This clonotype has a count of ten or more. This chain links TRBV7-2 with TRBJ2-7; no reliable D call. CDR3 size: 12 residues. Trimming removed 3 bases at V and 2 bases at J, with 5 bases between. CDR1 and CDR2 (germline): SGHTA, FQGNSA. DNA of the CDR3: TGTGCCAGCAGCTTTGGAGCCTACGAGCAGTACTTC. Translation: CASSFGAYEQYF.

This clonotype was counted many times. The CDR3 reads CASSLSGGQPQHF. CDR3 coding DNA: TGTGCCAGCAGTTTATCGGGGGGTCAGCCCCAGCATTTT. The V gene is TRBV27, the J gene TRBJ1-5; D perhaps matches TRBD1 (5 bases). CDR3 length: 13 amino acids. Trimming pared 0 bases from V and 6 bases from J, leaving 6 bases between. Germline V gene sequence: CDR1 MNHEY, CDR2 SMNVEV (reference sequence).

The DNA of the CDR3 is TGTGCCAGCAGCTTCTCGGGGGCCGGCACCGGGGAGCTGTTTTTT. Amino acid sequence: CASSFSGAGTGELFF. The V and J genes are TRBV7-9 and TRBJ2-2, with D perhaps being TRBD1 or TRBD2 (6 bases each). The CDR3 is 15 residues long. Germline V gene lookup returns CDR1 SEHNR and CDR2 FQNEAQ (reference sequence). Trimming removed 3 bases from V and 4 bases from J, with 12 bases in between.

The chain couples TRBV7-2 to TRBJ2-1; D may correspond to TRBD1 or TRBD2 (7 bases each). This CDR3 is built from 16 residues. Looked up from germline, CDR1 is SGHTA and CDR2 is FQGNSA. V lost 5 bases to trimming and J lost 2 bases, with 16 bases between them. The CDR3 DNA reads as TGTGCCAGCAGCCCAGGGGGGGGGGCCGCCTACAATGAGCAGTTCTTC. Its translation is CASSPGGGAAYNEQFF.

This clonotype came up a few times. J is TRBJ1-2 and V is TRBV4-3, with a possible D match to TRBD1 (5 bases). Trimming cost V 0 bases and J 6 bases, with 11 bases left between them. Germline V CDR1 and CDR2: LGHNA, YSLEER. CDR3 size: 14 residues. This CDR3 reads CASSQERGAHGYTF. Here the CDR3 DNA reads TGCGCCAGCAGCCAAGAGAGAGGGGCTCATGGCTACACCTTC.

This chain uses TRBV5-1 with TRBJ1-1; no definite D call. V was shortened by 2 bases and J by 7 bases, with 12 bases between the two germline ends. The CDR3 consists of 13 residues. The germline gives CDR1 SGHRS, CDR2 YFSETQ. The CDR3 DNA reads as TGCGCCAGCAGCTTTAGTTCTCTTAATGAAGCTTTCTTT. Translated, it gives CASSFSSLNEAFF.

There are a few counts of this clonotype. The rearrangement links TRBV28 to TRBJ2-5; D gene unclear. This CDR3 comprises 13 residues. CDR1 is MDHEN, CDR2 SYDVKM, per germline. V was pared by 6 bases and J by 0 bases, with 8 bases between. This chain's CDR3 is CASRPEYQETQYF. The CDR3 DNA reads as TGTGCCAGCAGACCGGAGTACCAAGAGACCCAGTACTTC.

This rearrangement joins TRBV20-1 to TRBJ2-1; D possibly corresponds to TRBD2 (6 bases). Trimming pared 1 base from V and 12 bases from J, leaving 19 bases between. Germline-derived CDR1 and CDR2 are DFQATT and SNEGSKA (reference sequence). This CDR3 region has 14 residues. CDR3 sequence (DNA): TGCAGTGCTAGAGCCGTAGCGGAGGTTAAAGGGCAGTTCTTC. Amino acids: CSARAVAEVKGQFF.

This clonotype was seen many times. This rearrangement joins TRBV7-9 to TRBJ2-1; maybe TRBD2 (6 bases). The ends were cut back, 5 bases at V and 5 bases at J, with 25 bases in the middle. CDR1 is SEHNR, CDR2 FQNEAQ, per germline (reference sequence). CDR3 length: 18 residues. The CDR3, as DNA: TGTGCCAGCAGCCCGATCGCCGGGAGACACATGGGGCACAATGAGCAGTTCTTC. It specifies CASSPIAGRHMGHNEQFF.

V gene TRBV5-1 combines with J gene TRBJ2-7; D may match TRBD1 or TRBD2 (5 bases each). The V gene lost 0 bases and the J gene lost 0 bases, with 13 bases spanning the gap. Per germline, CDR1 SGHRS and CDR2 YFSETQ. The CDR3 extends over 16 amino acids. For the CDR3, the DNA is TGCGCCAGCAGCTTGGAGTCGTGGGGGAGCTCCTACGAGCAGTACTTC. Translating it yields CASSLESWGSSYEQYF.

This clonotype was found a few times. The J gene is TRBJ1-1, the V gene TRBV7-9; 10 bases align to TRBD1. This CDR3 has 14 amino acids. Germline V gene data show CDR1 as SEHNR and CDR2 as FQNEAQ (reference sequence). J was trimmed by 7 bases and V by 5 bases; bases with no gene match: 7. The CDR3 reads CASSVDRGMYEAFF. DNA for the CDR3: TGTGCCAGCAGCGTGGACAGGGGGATGTATGAAGCTTTCTTT. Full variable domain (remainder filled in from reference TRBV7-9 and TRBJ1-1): DTGVSQNPRHKITKRGQNVTFRCDPISEHNRLYWYRQTLGQGPEFLTYFQNEAQLEKSRLLSDRFSAERPKGSFSTLEIQRTEQGDSAMYLCASSVDRGMYEAFFGQGTRLTVV.

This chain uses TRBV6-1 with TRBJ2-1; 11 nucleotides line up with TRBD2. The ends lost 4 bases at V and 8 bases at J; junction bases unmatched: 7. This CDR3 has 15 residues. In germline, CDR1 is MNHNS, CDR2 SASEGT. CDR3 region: CASSASSGGPDEQFF. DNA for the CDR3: TGTGCCAGCAGTGCGTCTAGCGGGGGGCCGGATGAGCAGTTCTTC.

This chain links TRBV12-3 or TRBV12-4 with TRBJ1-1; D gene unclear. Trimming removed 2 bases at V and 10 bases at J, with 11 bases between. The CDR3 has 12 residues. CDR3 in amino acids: CASSLTVGLAFF. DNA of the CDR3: TGTGCCAGCAGTTTAACGGTGGGGTTAGCTTTCTTT.

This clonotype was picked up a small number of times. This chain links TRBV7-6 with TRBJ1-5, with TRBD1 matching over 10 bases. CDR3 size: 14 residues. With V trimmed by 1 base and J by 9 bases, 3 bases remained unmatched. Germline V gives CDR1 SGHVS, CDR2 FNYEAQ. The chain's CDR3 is CASSLGGQGMPQHF. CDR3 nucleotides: TGTGCCAGCAGCTTAGGGGGACAGGGGATGCCCCAGCATTTT. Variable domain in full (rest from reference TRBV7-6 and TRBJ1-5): GAGVSQSPRYKVTKRGQDVALRCDPISGHVSLYWYRQALGQGPEFLTYFNYEAQQDKSGLPNDRFSAERPEGSISTLTIQRTEQRDSAMYRCASSLGGQGMPQHFGDGTRLSIL.

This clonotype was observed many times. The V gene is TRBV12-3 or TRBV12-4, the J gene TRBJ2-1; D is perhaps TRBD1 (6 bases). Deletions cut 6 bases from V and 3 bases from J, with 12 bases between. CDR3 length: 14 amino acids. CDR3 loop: CASSHGTYYNEQFF. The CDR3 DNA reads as TGTGCCAGCAGCCACGGGACATACTACAATGAGCAGTTCTTC.

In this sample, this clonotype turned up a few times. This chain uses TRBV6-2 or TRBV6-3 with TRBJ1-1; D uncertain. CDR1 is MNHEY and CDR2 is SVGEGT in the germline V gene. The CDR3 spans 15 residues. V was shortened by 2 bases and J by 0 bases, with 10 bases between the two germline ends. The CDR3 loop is CASSYGSGLNTEAFF. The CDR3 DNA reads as TGTGCCAGCAGTTACGGTAGCGGGTTGAACACTGAAGCTTTCTTT.

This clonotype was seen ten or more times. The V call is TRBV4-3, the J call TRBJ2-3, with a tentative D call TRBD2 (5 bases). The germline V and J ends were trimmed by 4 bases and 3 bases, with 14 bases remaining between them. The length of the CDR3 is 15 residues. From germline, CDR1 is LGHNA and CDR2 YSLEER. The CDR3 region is CASSPGGTWTDTQYF. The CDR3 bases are TGCGCCAGCAGCCCAGGAGGAACATGGACAGATACGCAGTATTTT.

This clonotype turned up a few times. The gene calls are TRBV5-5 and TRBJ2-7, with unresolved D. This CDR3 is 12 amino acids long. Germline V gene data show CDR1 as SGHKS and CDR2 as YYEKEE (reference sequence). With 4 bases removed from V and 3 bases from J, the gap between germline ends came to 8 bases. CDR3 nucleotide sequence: TGTGCCAGCAGCCCCACCCACTACGAGCAGTACTTC. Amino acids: CASSPTHYEQYF.

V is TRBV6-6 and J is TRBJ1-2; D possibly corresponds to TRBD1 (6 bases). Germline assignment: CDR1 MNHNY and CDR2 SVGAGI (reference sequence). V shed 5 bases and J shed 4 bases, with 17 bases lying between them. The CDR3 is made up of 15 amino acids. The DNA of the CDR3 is TGTGCCAGCAGTCCCGGACAGCAACCTCTCTATGGCTACACCTTC. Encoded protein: CASSPGQQPLYGYTF.

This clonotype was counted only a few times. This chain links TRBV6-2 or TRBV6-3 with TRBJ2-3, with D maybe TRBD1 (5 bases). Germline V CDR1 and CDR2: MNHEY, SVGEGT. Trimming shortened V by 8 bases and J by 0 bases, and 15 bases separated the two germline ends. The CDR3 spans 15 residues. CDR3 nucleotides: TGTGCCAGCTGGGGCGTTAGCTACAGCACAGATACGCAGTATTTT. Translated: CASWGVSYSTDTQYF.

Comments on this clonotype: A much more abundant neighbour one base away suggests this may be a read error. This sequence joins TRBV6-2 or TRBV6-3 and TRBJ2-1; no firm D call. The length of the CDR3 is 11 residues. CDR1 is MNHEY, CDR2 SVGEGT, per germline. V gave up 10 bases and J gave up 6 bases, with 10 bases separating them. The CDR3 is CATIVGNEQFF. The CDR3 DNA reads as TGTGCCACCATCGTCGGCAATGAGCAGTTCTTC.

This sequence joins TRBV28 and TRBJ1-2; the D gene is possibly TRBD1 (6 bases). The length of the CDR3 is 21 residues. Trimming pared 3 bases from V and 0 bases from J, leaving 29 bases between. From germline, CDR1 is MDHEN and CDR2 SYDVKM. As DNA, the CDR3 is TGTGCCAGCAGTTTTGCACCCACATCAATAGGACGGGACACCGCTAACTATGGCTACACCTTC. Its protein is CASSFAPTSIGRDTANYGYTF.

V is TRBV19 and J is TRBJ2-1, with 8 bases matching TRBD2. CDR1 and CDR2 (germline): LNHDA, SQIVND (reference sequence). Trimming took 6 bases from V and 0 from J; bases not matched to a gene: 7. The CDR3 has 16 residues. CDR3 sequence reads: CASSPQGTSSYNEQFF. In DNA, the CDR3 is TGTGCCAGTAGCCCACAAGGGACTAGCTCCTACAATGAGCAGTTCTTC.

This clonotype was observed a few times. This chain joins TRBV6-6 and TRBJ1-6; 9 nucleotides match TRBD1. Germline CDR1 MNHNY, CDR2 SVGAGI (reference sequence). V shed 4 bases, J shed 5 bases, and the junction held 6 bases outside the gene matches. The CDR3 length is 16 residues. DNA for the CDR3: TGTGCCAGCAGTTCGTGGACAGGGGCCGATAATTCACCCCTCCACTTT. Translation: CASSSWTGADNSPLHF.

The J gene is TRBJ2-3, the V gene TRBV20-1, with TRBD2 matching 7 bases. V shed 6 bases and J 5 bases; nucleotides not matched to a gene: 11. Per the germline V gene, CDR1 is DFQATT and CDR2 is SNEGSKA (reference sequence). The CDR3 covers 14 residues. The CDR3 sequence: CSARGLSIQDTQYF. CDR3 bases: TGCAGTGCCCGGGGACTAAGTATACAAGATACGCAGTATTTT.

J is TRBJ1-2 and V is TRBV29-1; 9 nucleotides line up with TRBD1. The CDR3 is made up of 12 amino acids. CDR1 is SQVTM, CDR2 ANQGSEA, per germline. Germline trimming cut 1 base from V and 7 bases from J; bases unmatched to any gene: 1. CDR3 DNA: TGCAGCGTTGAAGGGACAGGGGTTGGCTACACCTTC. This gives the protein CSVEGTGVGYTF. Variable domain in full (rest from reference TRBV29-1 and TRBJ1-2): SAVISQKPSRDICQRGTSLTIQCQVDSQVTMMFWYRQQPGQSLTLIATANQGSEATYESGFVIDKFPISRPNLTFSTLTVSNMSPEDSSIYLCSVEGTGVGYTFGSGTRLTVV.

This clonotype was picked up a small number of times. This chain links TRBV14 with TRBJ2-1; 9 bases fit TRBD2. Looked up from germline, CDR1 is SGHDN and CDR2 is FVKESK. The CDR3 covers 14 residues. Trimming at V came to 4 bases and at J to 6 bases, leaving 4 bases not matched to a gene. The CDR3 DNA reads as TGTGCCAGCAGCCTAAGCGGGGGGCCCAATGAGCAGTTCTTC. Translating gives CASSLSGGPNEQFF.

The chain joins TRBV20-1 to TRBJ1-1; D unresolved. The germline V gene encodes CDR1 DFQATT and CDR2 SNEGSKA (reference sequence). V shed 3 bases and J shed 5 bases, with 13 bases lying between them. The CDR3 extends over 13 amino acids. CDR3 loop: CSASRLGFTEAFF. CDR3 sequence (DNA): TGCAGTGCTAGTCGTCTGGGGTTTACTGAAGCTTTCTTT.

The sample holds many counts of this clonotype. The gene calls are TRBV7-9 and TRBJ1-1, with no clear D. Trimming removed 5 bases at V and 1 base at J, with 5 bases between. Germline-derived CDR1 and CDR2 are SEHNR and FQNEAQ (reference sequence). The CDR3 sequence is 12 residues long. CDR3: CASSPENTEAFF. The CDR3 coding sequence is TGTGCCAGCAGCCCAGAGAACACTGAAGCTTTCTTT.